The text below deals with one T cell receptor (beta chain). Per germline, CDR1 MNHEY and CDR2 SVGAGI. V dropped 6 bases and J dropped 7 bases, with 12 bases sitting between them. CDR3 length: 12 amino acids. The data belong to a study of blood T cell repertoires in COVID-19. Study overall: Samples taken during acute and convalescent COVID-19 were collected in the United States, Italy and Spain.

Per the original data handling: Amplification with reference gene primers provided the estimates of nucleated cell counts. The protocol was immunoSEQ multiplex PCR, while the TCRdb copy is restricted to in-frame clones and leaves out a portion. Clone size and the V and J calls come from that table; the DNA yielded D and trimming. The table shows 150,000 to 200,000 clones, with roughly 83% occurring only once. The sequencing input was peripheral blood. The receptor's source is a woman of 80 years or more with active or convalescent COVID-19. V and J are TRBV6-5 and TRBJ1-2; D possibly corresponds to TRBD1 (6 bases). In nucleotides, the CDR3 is TGTGCCAGCAGCCTTTTAGGGGGTGGCTACACCTTC. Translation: CASSLLGGGYTF.